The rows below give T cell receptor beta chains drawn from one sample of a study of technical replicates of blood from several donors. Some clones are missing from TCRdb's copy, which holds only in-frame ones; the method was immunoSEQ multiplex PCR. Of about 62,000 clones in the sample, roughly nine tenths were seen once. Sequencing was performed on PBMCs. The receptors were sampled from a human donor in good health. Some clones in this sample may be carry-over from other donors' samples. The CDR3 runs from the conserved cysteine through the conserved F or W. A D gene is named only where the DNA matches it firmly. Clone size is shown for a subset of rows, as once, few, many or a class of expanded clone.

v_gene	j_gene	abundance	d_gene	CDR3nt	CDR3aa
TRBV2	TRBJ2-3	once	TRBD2	TGTGCCAGCAGCAGGACTAGCGGGGGAGGAGATACGCAGTATTTT	CASSRTSGGGDTQYF
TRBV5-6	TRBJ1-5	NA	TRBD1	TGTGCCAGCAGCTTGGCGGACAGGAGTTATCGCAATCAGCCCCAGCATTTT	CASSLADRSYRNQPQHF
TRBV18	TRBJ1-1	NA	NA	TGTGCCAGCTTCTATGGGGCAGGGAACCCCACTGAAGCTTTCTTT	CASFYGAGNPTEAFF
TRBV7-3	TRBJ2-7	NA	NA	TGTGCCAGCAGCTTAAACGCAGGGATGAACGAGCAGTACTTC	CASSLNAGMNEQYF
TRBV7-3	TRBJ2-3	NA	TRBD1	TGTGCCAGCAGCTTAACGGGACAGATCACAGATACGCAGTATTTT	CASSLTGQITDTQYF
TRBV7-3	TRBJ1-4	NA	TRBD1	TGTGCCAGCAGCGCCGAACAGGGGGCTGAAGAAAAACTGTTTTTT	CASSAEQGAEEKLFF
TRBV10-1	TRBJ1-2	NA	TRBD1	TGCGCCAGCAAATCCGGGACAGGGATCAGCTGCTATGGCTACACCTTC	CASKSGTGISCYGYTF
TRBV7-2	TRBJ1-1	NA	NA	TGTGCCAGCAGCTTGGCACATACGAACACTGAAGCTTTCTTT	CASSLAHTNTEAFF
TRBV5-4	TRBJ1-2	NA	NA	TGTGCCAGCAGCTGGTATGGGCAGGTCTATGGCTACACCTTC	CASSWYGQVYGYTF
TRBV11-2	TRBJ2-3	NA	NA	TGTGCCAGCAGCCCGGCGGGGAAGCCAGATACGCAGTATTTT	CASSPAGKPDTQYF
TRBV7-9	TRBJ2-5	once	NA	TGTGCCAGCAGCCCTTCGGTCTCCCGATTTGCAGAGACCCAGTACTTC	CASSPSVSRFAETQYF
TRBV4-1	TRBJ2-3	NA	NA	TGCGCCAGCAGCCAAGAACGAGCCGGGGAGGGGGGCACAGATACGCAGTATTTT	CASSQERAGEGGTDTQYF
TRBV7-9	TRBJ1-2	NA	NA	TGTGCCAGCAGCTTATCGGCGGAGCCTAACTATGGCTACACCTTC	CASSLSAEPNYGYTF
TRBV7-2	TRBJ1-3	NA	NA	TGTGCCAGCAGCTTAGCCGGGGGAGGAAACACCATATATTTT	CASSLAGGGNTIYF
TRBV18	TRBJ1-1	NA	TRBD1	TGTGCCAGCTCACAACAGGGGGACACTGAAGCTTTCTTT	CASSQQGDTEAFF
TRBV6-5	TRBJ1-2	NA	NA	TGTGCCAGCAAGGGGGCTAACTATGGCTACACCTTC	CASKGANYGYTF
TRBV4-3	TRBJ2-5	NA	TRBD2	TGCGCCAGCAGCCCGACTAGCGGGGGGGCGGAGACCCAGTACTTC	CASSPTSGGAETQYF
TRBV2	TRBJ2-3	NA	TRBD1	TGTGCCAGCAGTAGACAGGGTAGGACAGATACGCAGTATTTT	CASSRQGRTDTQYF
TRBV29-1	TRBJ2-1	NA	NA	TGCAGCGTTGAAGATGAGAGGCAGGGGACGGATGAGCAGTTCTTC	CSVEDERQGTDEQFF
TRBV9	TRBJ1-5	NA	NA	TGTGCCAGCAGCAATGGACAGATGAATCAGCCCCAGCATTTT	CASSNGQMNQPQHF
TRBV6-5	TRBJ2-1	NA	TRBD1	TGTGCCAGCAGTTACTCTCCGGGACAGGGGGGCAATGAGCAGTTCTTC	CASSYSPGQGGNEQFF
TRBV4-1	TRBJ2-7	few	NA	TGCGCCAGCAGCTACTCTAGCGCTAATTACGAGCAGTACTTC	CASSYSSANYEQYF
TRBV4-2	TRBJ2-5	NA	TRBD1	TGTGCCAGCAGCCAAGTGGCAGGGGGCTTACAAGAGACCCAGTACTTC	CASSQVAGGLQETQYF
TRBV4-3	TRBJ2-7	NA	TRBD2	TGCGCCAGCAGTAGTACTAGCGAAAGCTACGAGCAGTACTTC	CASSSTSESYEQYF
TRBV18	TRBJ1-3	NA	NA	TGTGCCAGCTCACCAGACAATAGTGGAAACACCATATATTTT	CASSPDNSGNTIYF
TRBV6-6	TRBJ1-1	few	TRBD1	TGTGCCAGCAGTAAACAGGGGTTTCCCACTGAAGCTTTCTTT	CASSKQGFPTEAFF
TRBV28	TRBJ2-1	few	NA	TGTGCCAGCCCCGTGGGGGGCAATGAGCAGTTCTTC	CASPVGGNEQFF
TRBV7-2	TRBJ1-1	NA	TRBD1	TGTGCCAGCAGCTGGGGACAGGGGAACACTGAAGCTTTCTTT	CASSWGQGNTEAFF
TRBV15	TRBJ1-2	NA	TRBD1	TGTGCCACCAGCAGAGTGGCAGGGGGCTCGGAAGGCTACACCTTC	CATSRVAGGSEGYTF
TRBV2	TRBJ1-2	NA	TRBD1	TGTGCCAGCACAGGGGGGACCCTTAACTATGGCTACACCTTC	CASTGGTLNYGYTF
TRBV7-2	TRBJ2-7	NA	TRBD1	TGTGCCAGCAGCCCAAAACCGGGACAGGGTCCCTACGAGCAGTACTTC	CASSPKPGQGPYEQYF
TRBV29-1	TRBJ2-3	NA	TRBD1	TGCAGCGTTGAAGAGGGACAGGGTGCAGATACGCAGTATTTT	CSVEEGQGADTQYF
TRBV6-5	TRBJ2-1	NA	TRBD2	TGTGCCAGCAGGGCGGGGGACGGGAATGAGCAGTTCTTC	CASRAGDGNEQFF
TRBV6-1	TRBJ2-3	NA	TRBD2	TGTGCCAGCATGCGGACTAGCGGGGATTCAGATACGCAGTATTTT	CASMRTSGDSDTQYF
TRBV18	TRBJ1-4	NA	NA	TGTGCCAGCTCACCACAGGGACATAAGACAACTAATGAAAAACTGTTTTTT	CASSPQGHKTTNEKLFF
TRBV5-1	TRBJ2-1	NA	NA	TGCGCCAGCAGCTCACTAGTCAACAATGAGCAGTTCTTC	CASSSLVNNEQFF
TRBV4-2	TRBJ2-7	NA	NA	TGTGCCAGCAGCCAGCGCTTTGGCTCCTACGAGCAGTACTTC	CASSQRFGSYEQYF
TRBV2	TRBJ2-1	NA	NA	TGTGCCAGCAGCCGGACTGTTGAGCAGTTCTTC	CASSRTVEQFF
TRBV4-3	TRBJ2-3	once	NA	TGCGCCAGCAGCCAAGATCTGCGGACAGATACGCAGTATTTT	CASSQDLRTDTQYF
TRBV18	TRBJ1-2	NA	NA	TGTGCCAGCTCACCAAGCCGGGATTCCTATGGCTACACCTTC	CASSPSRDSYGYTF
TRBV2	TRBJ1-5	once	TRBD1	TGTGCCAGCACCAGGGGGTCAGGGGACCAGCCCCAGCATTTT	CASTRGSGDQPQHF
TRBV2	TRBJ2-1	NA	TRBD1	TGTGCCAGCAGGACAGGGGGAAATGAGCAGTTCTTC	CASRTGGNEQFF
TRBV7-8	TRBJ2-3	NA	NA	TGTGCCAGCAGCTTATGGGTCCGGGCTAGCATCACAGATACGCAGTATTTT	CASSLWVRASITDTQYF
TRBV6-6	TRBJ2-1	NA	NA	TGTGCCAGCAGTTACACGAGCTCCTACAATGAGCAGTTCTTC	CASSYTSSYNEQFF
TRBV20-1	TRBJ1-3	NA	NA	TGCAGCGCCCCAGCGCGTGGGTCCATATATTTT	CSAPARGSIYF
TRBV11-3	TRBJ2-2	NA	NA	TGTGCCAGCAGCTCCACCCTGGGAGACCGGGAGCTGTTTTTT	CASSSTLGDRELFF
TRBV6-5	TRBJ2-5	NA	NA	TGTGCCAGCAGTTCTAGAGTTAGGGAGACCCAGTACTTC	CASSSRVRETQYF
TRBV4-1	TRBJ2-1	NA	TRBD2	TGCGCCAGCAGCCGGCGTCCTAGCGGGAGTCTTGATGAGCAGTTCTTC	CASSRRPSGSLDEQFF
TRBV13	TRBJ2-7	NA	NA	TGTGCCAGCAGCCGAAAAGGGGCAATGCAGTACTTC	CASSRKGAMQYF
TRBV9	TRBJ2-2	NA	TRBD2	TGTGCCAGCAGTGGAGGGGCTAGCGGGGCCGCGAACACCGGGGAGCTGTTTTTT	CASSGGASGAANTGELFF
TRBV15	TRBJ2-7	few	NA	TGTGCCACCAGCAGAGTCGACAGGAAGGAAGAGCAGTACTTC	CATSRVDRKEEQYF
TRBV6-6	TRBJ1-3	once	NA	TGTGCCAGCAGTTTGGACAGAAACACCATATATTTT	CASSLDRNTIYF
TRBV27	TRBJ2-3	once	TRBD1	TGTGCCAGCAGTCGTTCGACAGGGGCCTTCACAGATACGCAGTATTTT	CASSRSTGAFTDTQYF
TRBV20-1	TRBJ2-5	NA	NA	TGCAGTGCTAGGCGGCAAGAGACCCAGTACTTC	CSARRQETQYF
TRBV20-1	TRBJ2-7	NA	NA	TGCAGTGCTAGCCTCCTCTACGAGCAGTACTTC	CSASLLYEQYF
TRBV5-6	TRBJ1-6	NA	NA	TGTGCCAGCAGCAACGGACAGTCCTATAATTCACCCCTCCACTTT	CASSNGQSYNSPLHF